The present entry profiles one T cell receptor delta chain with its context. No antigen is known for it. No much larger clone is present one base from it, and per-base qualities are unavailable. Counted from cysteine to phenylalanine, this CDR3 has 24 amino acids. The read is trimmed to its CDR3 DNA, 72 bases read in frame from base 1. Looking up the germline V gene yields CDR1 TSWWSYY and CDR2 QGS. V has 2 bases trimmed and J has 2 bases trimmed; junction bases matching no gene number 29. The data were taken from a study of Vδ1+ human thymocytes listed by TCRdb under 2018. General notes on the study: mRNA-level TRG and TRD CDR3 repertoires of highly purified Vdelta1+ thymocytes from young children were characterised as a data resource. Earlier work had validated the multiplex-based CDR3 amplicon strategy against 5'RACE-based methods for generating CDR3 amplicons.

RNA was extracted with the RNeasy mini kit and reverse transcribed using Superscript III. To generate the CDR3 amplicons, a multiplex PCR was run using pooled V-gene forward primers together with a constant-region reverse primer that carried Illumina adaptor overhangs. Amplicons were gel-purified, then indexed with Nextera index primers over eight extra PCR cycles and purified with AMPure XP beads. Sequencing of libraries was performed on an Illumina MiSeq using paired-end 250 bp reads, dual indexing and a roughly 20% PhiX spike-in. As for the authors' bioinformatics: Read quality was checked with FastQC, and TRG read pairs were merged using ea-utils fastq-join. IMGT/HighV-QUEST was used to annotate sequences, retaining only productive sequences with an unambiguous V-gene assignment, and each clonotype was defined by an identical CDR3 sequence. For downstream analysis, VDJtools 1.1.1, tcR 2.2.3, Treemap and vegan Shannon diversity in R 3.4.4 were used. TCRdb processed the public reads again with the CATT caller, after which rows with matching DNA were combined. What appears here as the V and J calls and clone size reflects TCRdb's work, not the paper's. In all, the sample holds over 65,000 delta-chain clones, and around 35% of those were seen once. The ten biggest clones cover approximately 0.3% of the sample.

Findings and caveats that apply to the study as a whole: In contrast to oligoclonal peripheral blood repertoires, thymic TRG and TRD repertoires appeared to be highly polyclonal with Gaussian CDR3 length distributions. Donors did not cluster by age or sex, so the analyses were not stratified by age or sex. Even though sort purity was high, about 20% of thymic TRD sequences were Vdelta2 (and few were Vdelta3), which was not the case for the peripheral blood Vdelta1+ controls. Because unexpected Vdelta2 sequences could lead to misinterpretation of bulk repertoire data, the authors recommended using highly purified populations and validating at the single-cell level. Many TRG clonotypes were shared between donors (up to about 7x10^3), whereas TRD repertoires were essentially private (max roughly 120 shared).

Thymic samples were depleted of alphabeta T cells, then CD3+ TCRVdelta1+ TCRVdelta2- thymocytes were FACS-sorted. Sorted Vdelta1+ thymocyte purity ranged from about 98% to 99.6%. Thymic specimens came from about 8 paediatric patients undergoing corrective cardiac surgery, aged from roughly 5 days to 16 months. After the thymic tissue was dispersed, mononuclear cells were isolated using a Histopaque-1077 density gradient. For staining, the antibodies used were anti-TCRVdelta1 clone TS8.2, anti-TCRVdelta2 clone B6, anti-CD3 clone HIT3a and anti-TCRalphabeta clone IP26. This TCR was recovered from a boy under two years old who had congenital heart surgery. What was sequenced was Vdelta1+ gamma-delta thymocytes from the thymus. This sample's cell subset or site label indicates: FACS-sorted CD3+ TCRalphabeta- TCRVdelta1+ TCRVdelta2- thymocytes. In this chain, TRDV1 is recombined with TRDJ1, with TRDD3 matching 10 junction bases. The DNA sequence is TGTGCTCTTGGGGAATCGGTGTTTGTTTCCTACGGCCTCTGGGGGATATTGAGGACCGATAAACTCATCTTT. It translates as CALGESVFVSYGLWGILRTDKLIF.